A single sample gave rise to the 20 T cell receptor beta chains below, sequenced in a study of tissue T cells after allogeneic stem cell transplantation. The sample's time point: mouse harvest day 7 after allogeneic transplant. Mouse grafts combined 10^7 T-cell-depleted bone marrow cells with 10^6 splenic CD5+ T cells. The method was immunoSEQ multiplex PCR; TCRdb's version includes in-frame clones alone and lacks a portion of them. The data show about 5,800 clones, 45% to 50% seen once. Source material: skin. The origin of the receptors is a female BALB/c mouse given C57BL/6 T cells with graft-versus-host disease after an allogeneic hematopoietic cell transplant.

This clone was counted only a few times. All gene names here are mouse names. The read ends 1 residue early relative to the CDR3; the germline J gene fills the gap. The chain uses TRBV13-2 and TRBJ2-5; 12 bases line up with TRBD2. The junction had 4 bases not matched to a gene; V was cut back by 3 bases and J by 2 bases. Germline CDR1 reads NNHNN; CDR2 reads SYGAGS (reference sequence). The CDR3 consists of 16 residues. The CDR3 spells CASGGKDWGGQDTQYF. The part of the CDR3 DNA that was read is TGTGCCAGCGGTGGAAAGGACTGGGGGGGCCAAGACACCCAGTAC.

About this clone: Mouse germline and gene names are used. The sequence runs out 1 residue before the end of the CDR3; the remainder is reconstructed from the germline J gene. V and J are TRBV23 and TRBJ2-5; no check of the table's D call, TRBD2, against the DNA was made. Germline V gives CDR1 KGHTA, CDR2 FQNQQP. CDR3 size: 13 residues. Partial CDR3 DNA: TGCTCCAGCAGTTCTGGGGGGGCTTACACCCAGTAC. Its translation is CSSSSGGAYTQY. The whole CDR3 reads CSSSSGGAYTQYF.

This clone was counted between two and nine times. Genes and germline are mouse. The read falls 1 residue short of the CDR3 end, and the missing part is taken from the germline J gene. The chain links TRBV23 to TRBJ2-4; TRBD2 is the table's D call and was not checked against the DNA. The CDR3 spans 16 residues. Germline lookup yields CDR1 KGHTA and CDR2 FQNQQP. Here the CDR3 reads CSSSHPGTGGENTLYF. Partial CDR3 DNA: TGCTCCAGCAGTCATCCCGGGACTGGGGGGGAAAACACCTTGTAC.

This clone appeared a few times. Germline and genes: mouse. The observed sequence ends 1 residue before the CDR3 terminus, with the missing tail filled in from the germline J gene. This sequence joins TRBV13-2 and TRBJ1-5, with TRBD1 as a possible D gene (6 bases). This CDR3 has 13 residues. V dropped 1 base and J dropped 4 bases, with 6 bases sitting between them. The germline V gene encodes CDR1 NNHNN and CDR2 SYGAGS (reference sequence). The CDR3 reads CASGDQGNQAPLF. The sequenced CDR3 bases are TGTGCCAGCGGTGATCAGGGGAACCAGGCTCCGCTT.

This clone appeared a few times. Gene and germline names: mouse. The sequence runs out 1 residue before the end of the CDR3; the remainder is reconstructed from the germline J gene. J is TRBJ2-4 and V is TRBV12-1, with TRBD2 matching over 14 bases. The CDR3 length is 16 residues. Trimming took 3 bases from V and 1 from J; bases not matched to a gene: 2. The germline gives CDR1 SGHSN, CDR2 HYEKVE. Partial CDR3 DNA: TGTGCCAGCTCTACGGGACTGGGGGGGCGTCAAAACACCTTGTAC. This codes for CASSTGLGGRQNTLY. The whole CDR3 region reads CASSTGLGGRQNTLYF. The full variable domain, in which reference TRBV12-1 and TRBJ2-4 provide the parts outside the CDR3, is DSGVVQSPRHIIKEKGGRSVLTCIPISGHSNVVWYQQTLGKELKFLIQHYEKVERDKGFLPSRFSVQQFDDYHSEMNMSALELEDSAMYFCASSTGLGGRQNTLYFGAGTRLSVL.

Worth noting for this clone: Each gene name is a mouse one. The DNA ends 1 residue before the CDR3 does, and the rest of the CDR3 is filled in from the germline J gene. The chain is built from TRBV13-1 and TRBJ1-3, with D hard to call. Germline-derived CDR1 and CDR2 are NSHNY and SYGAGN. The CDR3 extends over 13 amino acids. V was clipped by 0 bases and J by 6 bases, with 7 bases between them. The CDR3 loop is CASSDARLNTLYF. The sequenced part of the CDR3 DNA is TGTGCCAGCAGTGATGCCCGGCTAAATACGCTCTAT.

Remarks on this clone: Genes and germline come from the mouse. From the germline J gene comes the end of the CDR3, since the read stops 1 residue before it. The chain employs TRBV26 and TRBJ2-5; 14 bases agree with TRBD2. This CDR3 comprises 15 residues. CDR1 KGHPV and CDR2 FQNQEV come from the germline V gene (reference sequence). Trimming cost V 6 bases and J 6 bases; bases outside gene matches: 5. CDR3 sequence: CASRRDWGGADTQYF. CDR3 DNA (partial): TGTGCCAGCAGAAGGGACTGGGGGGGCGCGGACACCCAGTAC.

A remark on this clone: Gene and germline names: mouse. The CDR3 end falls 1 residue outside the read, so it is completed with the germline J gene. The chain uses TRBV3 and TRBJ2-7; D gene uncertain. This CDR3 is built from 11 residues. V was cut by 3 bases and J by 0 bases, with 0 bases left in between. Per germline, CDR1 SNHLY and CDR2 FYNGKV (reference sequence). The sequenced part of the CDR3 DNA is TGTGCCAGCAGCTTCTCCTATGAACAGTAC. Protein product: CASSFSYEQY. Given in full, the CDR3 is CASSFSYEQYF.

Comment on this clone: The germline and genes are mouse ones. The sequence runs out 1 residue before the end of the CDR3; the remainder is reconstructed from the germline J gene. This chain connects TRBV26 to TRBJ2-7; 8 bases are a match to TRBD1. Per germline, CDR1 KGHPV and CDR2 FQNQEV (reference sequence). The V and J ends lost 3 bases and 5 bases, in that order; junction bases with no gene match: 3. The CDR3 length is 13 residues. The CDR3 loop reads CASSLQGAHEQYF. Incomplete CDR3 DNA: TGTGCCAGCAGTCTTCAGGGGGCGCATGAACAGTAC.

Details on this clone: The gene symbols are mouse symbols. The CDR3 extends 1 residue past the end of the read, so its final part is completed from the germline J gene. V gene TRBV26 combines with J gene TRBJ2-2; D possibly corresponds to TRBD1 (6 bases). The CDR3 sequence is 16 residues long. Trimming removed 5 bases at V and 0 bases at J, with 13 bases between. CDR1 is KGHPV and CDR2 is FQNQEV in the germline V gene (reference sequence). Here the CDR3 reads CASSLPGQPNTGQLYF. The DNA read from the CDR3 is TGTGCCAGCAGTTTACCGGGACAACCAAACACCGGGCAGCTCTAC.

As concerns this clone: Germline and genes: mouse. Coverage ceases 1 residue before the CDR3 finishes, and the germline J gene fills in the end. This sequence joins TRBV3 and TRBJ2-4; 7 nucleotides line up with TRBD2. V shed 3 bases and J 1 base; nucleotides not matched to a gene: 4. CDR1 SNHLY and CDR2 FYNGKV come from the germline V gene (reference sequence). The CDR3 is 15 amino acids. The CDR3 spells CASSFVTGRQNTLYF. The sequenced CDR3 bases are TGTGCCAGCAGCTTCGTGACTGGGCGTCAAAACACCTTGTAC.

Of note for this clone: Each gene name is a mouse one. Partial CDR3 DNA: TGTGCCAGCTCTTCTGGGGACCAAGACACCCAGTAC. Translation gives CASSSGDQDTQY. The CDR3 as a whole reads CASSSGDQDTQYF. The chain carries TRBV12-2 and TRBJ2-5, with a tentative D call TRBD2 (6 bases). The read comes to an end 1 residue before the CDR3 does, leaving the germline J gene to fill in the end. The CDR3 sequence is 13 residues long. Trimming shortened V by 3 bases and J by 1 base, and 7 bases separated the two germline ends. Germline V gene lookup returns CDR1 SGHLS and CDR2 HYDKME.

Points on this clone: Genes and germline are mouse. The read terminates 1 residue before the CDR3 end, so the remaining end is supplied by the germline J gene. J is TRBJ1-3 and V is TRBV26, with D possibly TRBD1 on 5 matching bases. Germline lookup yields CDR1 KGHPV and CDR2 FQNQEV (reference sequence). V was clipped by 4 bases and J by 0 bases, with 10 bases between them. This CDR3 is built from 15 residues. The DNA read from the CDR3 is TGTGCCAGCAGTCGAGCAGGGTATTCTGGAAATACGCTCTAT. Protein sequence: CASSRAGYSGNTLY. The entire CDR3 protein is CASSRAGYSGNTLYF.

As to this clone: The junction does not match germline at one end; this may be a read error. The gene names given are mouse names. Coverage ceases 1 residue before the CDR3 finishes, and the germline J gene fills in the end. Within the sample, other DNA sequences also encode this same CDR3. The chain joins TRBV13-2 to TRBJ2-5; no definite D call. The length of the CDR3 is 13 residues. Germline CDR1 NNHNN, CDR2 SYGAGS (reference sequence). The sequenced part of the CDR3 DNA is TGCGCCAGCGGTGAAGTTAACCAAGACACCCAGTAC. Its protein product is CASGEVNQDTQY. The full CDR3 sequence reads CASGEVNQDTQYF.

About this clone itself: Germline and genes here are mouse. The sequenced fragment ends 1 residue before the CDR3 boundary, so the rest is inferred from the germline J gene. The V call is TRBV26, the J call TRBJ1-1, with D possibly matching TRBD1 (5 bases). Germline V lookup: CDR1 KGHPV, CDR2 FQNQEV (reference sequence). The ends were cut back, 1 base at V and 10 bases at J, with 13 bases in the middle. The CDR3 sequence is 13 residues long. CDR3 sequence reads: CASSLYGHMGVFF. The part of the CDR3 DNA that was read is TGTGCCAGCAGTCTGTATGGACATATGGGAGTCTTC.

To note about this clone: The gene names given are mouse names. With the read ending 1 residue before the CDR3 end, the germline J gene is used to fill in that end. This chain links TRBV19 with TRBJ1-2, with 11 positions matching TRBD1. J lost 0 bases, V lost 0 bases, and 4 bases had no gene match. The CDR3 has 17 residues. Germline V CDR1 and CDR2: FNHDT, SITEND (reference sequence). CDR3 region: CASSIAGTGGPNSDYTF. The covered CDR3 bases are TGTGCCAGCAGTATAGCCGGGACAGGGGGGCCAAACTCCGACTACACC.

Details on this clone: Germline and genes here are mouse. The read gets to within 1 residue of the CDR3 end, and the germline J gene fills in the rest. This rearrangement joins TRBV26 to TRBJ1-4; TRBD1 is a possible D gene (6 bases). Germline V lookup: CDR1 KGHPV, CDR2 FQNQEV (reference sequence). This CDR3 has 15 amino acids. V was clipped by 0 bases and J by 1 base, with 6 bases between them. The CDR3 protein is CASSLSGASNERLFF. The CDR3 bases that were read are TGTGCCAGCAGTCTGTCGGGGGCTTCCAACGAAAGATTATTT.

Points on this clone: These gene names are mouse names. The DNA read from the CDR3 is TGCTCCAGCAGTCAATGGGGCGGAGAAGTCTTC. Translation gives CSSSQWGGEVF. The full CDR3 protein reads CSSSQWGGEVFF. The chain carries TRBV23 and TRBJ1-1. Coverage ceases 1 residue before the CDR3 finishes, and the germline J gene fills in the end. The CDR3 has 12 amino acids. Germline values: CDR1 KGHTA, CDR2 FQNQQP. Complete variable domain (other parts from reference TRBV23 and TRBJ1-1): DAAVTQKPRYLIKMKGQEAEMKCIPEKGHTAVFWYQQKQSKELKFLIYFQNQQPLDQIDMVKERFSAVCPSSSLCSLGIRTCEAEDSALYLCSSSQWGGEVFFGKGTRLTVV.

This clone came up a few times. Gene labels here are mouse ones. The CDR3 is cut off 1 residue early in the read; its end comes from the germline J gene. The chain couples TRBV3 to TRBJ2-7, with D perhaps matching TRBD1 or TRBD2 (5 bases each). This CDR3 contains 13 residues. Trimming left V 5 bases short and J 7 bases short, with 15 bases between. The germline CDR1 and CDR2 sequences are SNHLY and FYNGKV (reference sequence). The covered CDR3 bases are TGTGCCAGCAGCCGACGTGGGGCCCGAGAACAGTAC. Protein product: CASSRRGAREQY. The CDR3 reads in full as CASSRRGAREQYF. Together with reference TRBV3 and TRBJ2-7, the CDR3 gives the full variable domain: GPKVLQIPSHQIIDMGQMVTLNCDPVSNHLYFYWYKQILGQQMEFLVNFYNGKVMEKSKLFKDQFSVERPDGSYFTLKIQPTALEDSAVYFCASSRRGAREQYFGPGTRLTVL.

As concerns this clone: Germline and genes here are mouse. The read ends 1 residue shy of where the CDR3 ends; the end is completed using the germline J gene. This chain joins TRBV2 and TRBJ1-4, with 7 positions matching TRBD1. Trimming took 5 bases from V and 1 from J; bases not matched to a gene: 4. Germline V gene lookup returns CDR1 LGHNA and CDR2 YSYQKL. The CDR3 runs to 15 residues. The CDR3 bases that were read are TGTGCCAGCAGCGCGCGGGACAGTTCCAACGAAAGATTATTT. Translated, it gives CASSARDSSNERLF. Given in full, the CDR3 is CASSARDSSNERLFF.